The clone carrying this T cell receptor (beta chain) appeared many times. What it recognizes is unknown. TCRdb called the 5' RACE reads again in MiXCR, with one record for every CDR3 protein. Altogether about 80,000 distinct CDR3 sequences are present, roughly 13% being singletons, with the ten largest covering 9.5% to 13%. The data were obtained in a study of early T cells in non-severe SARS-CoV-2 infection. Study-level information: Sequencing input comprised bulk RNA from unsorted whole blood; chain pairing was not available.

The CDR3 has 15 residues. V was clipped by 0 bases and J by 5 bases; unmatched bases: 5. Per the germline V gene, CDR1 is LNHNV and CDR2 is YYDKDF (reference sequence). Study observations and caveats: VDJdb matching favored anti-spike CD8 responses, missing private and CD4 specificities.

The receptor comes from an adult who was a healthcare worker with PCR-confirmed SARS-CoV-2 infection or an uninfected control (not recorded which). The V call is TRBV15, the J call TRBJ2-3, with 7 bases identical to TRBD2. Specimen: whole blood. CDR3: CATSRDWGGEDTQYF. Written as DNA, the CDR3 is TGTGCCACCAGCAGAGATTGGGGGGGTGAAGATACGCAGTATTTT.